This passage covers 27 T cell receptor beta chains from one sample sequenced in a study of regulatory T cells in long-lasting Graves disease. Time point in this sample: newly diagnosed GD, antithyroid drugs for less than 3 months. PBMC-extracted RNA yielded the TCR library. Arm-PCR of CDR3 regions with iRepertoire HTBI primers generated TCR beta libraries. TCRdb ran MiXCR on the multiplex PCR reads and lists one entry per CDR3 protein. The sample lists under 450,000 distinct CDR3 sequences; around 15% were seen once. This same sample was also part of a study on T cells in Graves' hyperthyroidism and ophthalmopathy.

The specimen comprised peripheral blood mononuclear cells (PBMCs), sampled at new diagnosis, from a patient treated with antithyroid drugs. These receptors all come from a woman younger than 35 with Graves disease.

The V and J genes are TRBV4-1 and TRBJ2-6; D possibly matches TRBD1 or TRBD2 (5 bases each). V was pared by 4 bases and J by 0 bases, with 22 bases between. Germline V lookup: CDR1 MGHRA, CDR2 YSYEKL. This CDR3 is 20 amino acids long. The CDR3 bases are TGCGCCAGCAGCCCACGACGTTGGGACGCATTTTTCTCTGGGGCCAACGTCCTGACTTTC. Protein sequence: CASSPRRWDAFFSGANVLTF.

This clonotype was recorded many times. The chain joins TRBV20-1 to TRBJ2-3, with TRBD1 matching over 9 bases. This CDR3 comprises 17 residues. The germline CDR1 and CDR2 sequences are DFQATT and SNEGSKA (reference sequence). J gave up 2 bases and V 0 bases, and 9 bases lay outside the gene matches. CDR3 residues: CSARELGRDRVTDTQYF. CDR3 nucleotide sequence: TGCAGTGCTAGAGAGTTGGGACGGGACAGGGTCACAGATACGCAGTATTTT.

This clonotype was detected ten times or more. This chain joins TRBV28 and TRBJ1-1; 7 positions match TRBD1. Germline V gene data show CDR1 as MDHEN and CDR2 as SYDVKM. V was clipped by 5 bases and J by 1 base; unmatched bases: 4. The CDR3 extends over 14 amino acids. The CDR3 protein is CASSEGAQNTEAFF. CDR3 DNA: TGTGCCAGCAGTGAGGGGGCTCAGAACACTGAAGCTTTCTTT. Drawing the rest from reference TRBV28 and TRBJ1-1, the complete variable domain is DVKVTQSSRYLVKRTGEKVFLECVQDMDHENMFWYRQDPGLGLRLIYFSYDVKMKEKGDIPEGYSVSREKKERFSLILESASTNQTSMYLCASSEGAQNTEAFFGQGTRLTVV.

The chain links TRBV19 to TRBJ2-2; D perhaps matches TRBD2 (6 bases). Germline CDR1 LNHDA, CDR2 SQIVND (reference sequence). This CDR3 is 16 amino acids long. V lost 4 bases to trimming and J lost 5 bases, with 17 bases between them. Here the CDR3 DNA reads TGTGCCAGTAGTAGTCCGGGGGACCTGTGGACCGGGGAGCTGTTTTTT. Protein sequence: CASSSPGDLWTGELFF.

Only a few counts were recorded for this clonotype. CDR3 sequence reads: CASSLSGTGESNEQFF. The DNA for the CDR3 is TGTGCCAGCAGTTTGTCCGGGACAGGGGAATCCAATGAGCAGTTCTTC. V is TRBV2 and J is TRBJ2-1, with 10 bases fitting TRBD1. V gave up 5 bases and J gave up 6 bases; unmatched junction bases: 10. The CDR3 consists of 16 residues. From germline, CDR1 is SNHLY and CDR2 FYNNEI.

This chain links TRBV6-1 with TRBJ1-2; possible D gene TRBD1, 5 bases. This CDR3 is 14 amino acids long. Deletions cut 7 bases from V and 3 bases from J, with 15 bases between. The germline gives CDR1 MNHNS, CDR2 SASEGT. Written as DNA, the CDR3 is TGTGCCAGCACCTTCCGTGCGGGGGACTATGGCTACACCTTC. Protein sequence: CASTFRAGDYGYTF.

At least ten counts were recorded for this clonotype. The chain employs TRBV3-1 and TRBJ2-3, with TRBD1 identical over 7 bases. Germline V gene lookup returns CDR1 LGHDT and CDR2 YNNKEL (reference sequence). V lost 4 bases to trimming and J lost 3 bases; unmatched junction nucleotides: 7. CDR3 length: 15 residues. The CDR3 protein is CASSRRQGRTDTQYF. The CDR3 DNA reads as TGTGCCAGCAGCCGAAGACAGGGTCGGACAGATACGCAGTATTTT.

J is TRBJ1-1 and V is TRBV2; D possibly corresponds to TRBD1 (5 bases). This CDR3 is 13 amino acids long. Germline CDR1 and CDR2: SNHLY and FYNNEI. The V gene lost 8 bases and the J gene lost 1 base, with 11 bases spanning the gap. Here the CDR3 reads CASYRQPNTEAFF. The DNA for the CDR3 is TGTGCCAGCTACCGACAGCCGAACACTGAAGCTTTCTTT.

The chain joins TRBV20-1 to TRBJ2-7, with 7 bases that match TRBD2. Germline-derived CDR1 and CDR2 are DFQATT and SNEGSKA (reference sequence). This CDR3 comprises 13 residues. V shed 5 bases and J 7 bases; nucleotides not matched to a gene: 11. This CDR3 is CSAPRSGAREQYF. CDR3 nucleotide sequence: TGCAGTGCTCCCAGGAGCGGGGCGAGGGAGCAGTACTTC.

The table lists this clonotype with many counts. The chain employs TRBV13 and TRBJ2-1; D uncertain. The V and J ends lost 0 bases and 5 bases respectively, with 8 bases between them. The length of the CDR3 is 14 residues. Germline CDR1 is PRHDT and CDR2 is FYEKMQ (reference sequence). This CDR3 reads CASSLGLIHNEQFF. In DNA, the CDR3 is TGTGCCAGCAGCTTAGGGCTTATTCACAATGAGCAGTTCTTC.

The V gene is TRBV7-9, the J gene TRBJ1-5; D is uncertain. V was trimmed by 3 bases and J by 4 bases, leaving 7 bases between them. Per the germline V gene, CDR1 is SEHNR and CDR2 is FQNEAQ (reference sequence). This CDR3 contains 13 residues. Here the CDR3 DNA reads TGTGCCAGCAGCTTGGACCCGAATCAGCCCCAGCATTTT. Residues: CASSLDPNQPQHF.

This clonotype has a count of ten or more. The V gene is TRBV5-1, the J gene TRBJ2-7; TRBD1 aligns across 8 bases. Germline V gives CDR1 SGHRS, CDR2 YFSETQ. Losses at the gene ends were 0 bases for V and 2 bases for J; bases not matched to a gene: 1. CDR3 size: 14 residues. The CDR3 sequence is CASSLEQGAYEQYF. CDR3 bases: TGCGCCAGCAGCTTGGAACAGGGGGCCTACGAGCAGTACTTC.

This clonotype was observed a few times. This chain connects TRBV7-3 to TRBJ2-1; tentative D call: TRBD1 (5 bases). The CDR3 length is 19 residues. Per the germline V gene, CDR1 is SGHTA and CDR2 is FQGTGA. Trimming stripped 3 bases from V and 5 bases from J, with 26 bases between. CDR3 in DNA: TGTGCCAGCAGCTTTACCGGGTGGGCCCCCTCAGGGCTACACAATGAGCAGTTCTTC. It translates to CASSFTGWAPSGLHNEQFF.

This clonotype was seen ten or more times. J is TRBJ2-1 and V is TRBV6-1; 9 nucleotides match TRBD2. This CDR3 region has 15 residues. Germline V gene lookup returns CDR1 MNHNS and CDR2 SASEGT. Germline trimming cut 6 bases from V and 5 bases from J; bases unmatched to any gene: 8. CDR3 nucleotide sequence: TGTGCCAGCAGGCCCTGGCGGGGGGGCCACAATGAGCAGTTCTTC. It yields the protein CASRPWRGGHNEQFF.

In this sample, this clonotype turned up many times. The chain links TRBV7-8 to TRBJ2-1; 8 bases agree with TRBD2. Germline V CDR1 and CDR2: SGHVS, FQNEAQ. Losses at the gene ends were 6 bases for V and 7 bases for J; bases not matched to a gene: 5. CDR3 length equals 13 residues. CDR3 sequence: CASSHGTSNEQFF. CDR3 nucleotides: TGTGCCAGCAGTCACGGGACTAGTAATGAGCAGTTCTTC.

This clonotype has a count of ten or more. The chain is built from TRBV6-2 or TRBV6-3 and TRBJ1-5; D unclear. Germline V gene lookup returns CDR1 MNHEY and CDR2 SVGEGT. V was shortened by 5 bases and J by 0 bases, with 14 bases between the two germline ends. This CDR3 spans 16 amino acids. The CDR3 DNA reads TGTGCCAGCAGTCGAGGCCGCCGCGGTAGCAATCAGCCCCAGCATTTT. It is translated as CASSRGRRGSNQPQHF.

This clonotype was seen a handful of times. A single base separates this from a much larger clone, so it may be a read error. The V call is TRBV6-2 or TRBV6-3, the J call TRBJ2-5; 10 bases align to TRBD2. Germline V gives CDR1 MNHEY, CDR2 SVGEGT. The CDR3 totals 15 residues. The CDR3 spells CASSDHSGGREAQYF. The CDR3, as DNA: TGTGCCAGCAGTGATCATAGCGGGGGGAGAGAGGCCCAGTACTTC.

A remark on this clonotype: This may be a read error: a much more frequent sequence differs by one nucleotide. The chain joins TRBV13 to TRBJ2-2; 9 bases are shared with TRBD1. CDR1 is PRHDT, CDR2 FYEKMQ, per germline (reference sequence). The CDR3 spans 15 residues. Here the CDR3 DNA reads TGTGCCAGCAGGGCCGGGACAGGGTCCACCGGGGAGCTGGTTTTT. Protein product: CASRAGTGSTGELVF.

V and J are TRBV24-1 and TRBJ2-2; 12 nucleotides align to TRBD1. V trimming: 4 bases; J trimming: 5 bases; junction bases outside the gene matches: 10. Germline CDR1 and CDR2: KGHDR and SFDVKD. The CDR3 covers 18 residues. This CDR3 reads CATSEPGQGASGTGELFF. CDR3 bases: TGTGCCACCAGTGAGCCGGGACAGGGGGCTTCTGGAACCGGGGAGCTGTTTTTT.

The J gene is TRBJ2-1, the V gene TRBV11-2; 7 nucleotides align to TRBD2. The CDR3 contains 12 residues. The V gene's germline CDR1 is SGHAT and CDR2 FQNNGV. V lost 3 bases and J lost 10; bases outside the gene matches: 3. The CDR3 bases are TGTGCCAGCAGCTTGAACGGGGGGGAGCAGTTCTTC. Its protein product is CASSLNGGEQFF.

There are many counts of this clonotype. The chain carries TRBV6-1 and TRBJ1-5, with a tentative D call TRBD1 (6 bases). CDR3 length: 17 amino acids. Trimming took 5 bases from V and 3 from J, leaving 20 bases between them. The germline CDR1 and CDR2 sequences are MNHNS and SASEGT. This CDR3 is CASSQRGAGDNNQPQHF. In nucleotides, the CDR3 is TGTGCCAGCAGTCAAAGGGGGGCAGGGGACAACAATCAGCCCCAGCATTTT.

This clonotype has a count of ten or more. The chain employs TRBV18 and TRBJ2-1; the match to TRBD2 covers 11 bases. The germline V gene encodes CDR1 KGHSH and CDR2 LQKENI. After removal of 3 bases from V and 5 bases from J, the junction contained 18 bases not matched to a gene. This CDR3 has 20 residues. In nucleotides, the CDR3 is TGTGCCAGCTCACCCCTCCCGTTAGCGGGGGGGCCCGCCTCTCACAATGAGCAGTTCTTC. Residues: CASSPLPLAGGPASHNEQFF.

V usage is TRBV6-2 or TRBV6-3 and J usage is TRBJ1-6, with no clear D. The germline CDR1 and CDR2 sequences are MNHEY and SVGEGT. The V gene lost 5 bases and the J gene lost 10 bases, with 18 bases spanning the gap. This CDR3 comprises 15 residues. This chain's CDR3 is CASSETVRTSSPLHF. As DNA, the CDR3 is TGTGCCAGCAGTGAAACCGTCAGGACTTCCTCACCCCTCCACTTT.

The table lists this clonotype with many counts. CDR3 coding DNA: TGTGCCTGGAGTCATGACTCCTCCTACAATGAGCAGTTCTTC. This sequence encodes CAWSHDSSYNEQFF. The chain carries TRBV30 and TRBJ2-1, with unresolved D. V lost 2 bases and J lost 0, with 8 bases in between. This CDR3 contains 14 residues. Looked up from germline, CDR1 is GTSNPN and CDR2 is SVGIG (reference sequence).

In its sample, this clonotype was seen many times. The chain carries TRBV18 and TRBJ1-2, with a weak D call TRBD1 (6 bases). Trimming pared 8 bases from V and 3 bases from J, leaving 10 bases between. CDR1 is KGHSH, CDR2 LQKENI, per germline. The CDR3 runs 12 residues. The CDR3 DNA reads as TGTGCCAGCCGACAGGATTACTATGGCTACACCTTC. Translating gives CASRQDYYGYTF. Together with reference TRBV18 and TRBJ1-2, the CDR3 gives the full variable domain: NAGVMQNPRHLVRRRGQEARLRCSPMKGHSHVYWYRQLPEEGLKFMVYLQKENIIDESGMPKERFSAEFPKEGPSILRIQQVVRGDSAAYFCASRQDYYGYTFGSGTRLTVV.

This clonotype was recorded many times. The rearrangement joins TRBV30 to TRBJ1-1, with a weak D call TRBD1 (5 bases). The ends were cut back, 2 bases at V and 5 bases at J, with 9 bases in the middle. CDR3 size: 12 residues. Germline-derived CDR1 and CDR2 are GTSNPN and SVGIG (reference sequence). CDR3 amino acids: CAWSRGRTEAFF. The CDR3 DNA reads TGTGCCTGGAGTAGGGGTCGGACTGAAGCTTTCTTT.

This clonotype was detected ten times or more. This chain joins TRBV5-1 and TRBJ2-5; 8 positions match TRBD2. V was pared by 3 bases and J by 0 bases, with 10 bases of the junction left unmatched. This CDR3 contains 17 residues. Germline-derived CDR1 and CDR2 are SGHRS and YFSETQ. The CDR3 DNA reads as TGCGCCAGCAGCTCCCACGTAGCGGGGACGTACCAAGAGACCCAGTACTTC. Translating gives CASSSHVAGTYQETQYF.